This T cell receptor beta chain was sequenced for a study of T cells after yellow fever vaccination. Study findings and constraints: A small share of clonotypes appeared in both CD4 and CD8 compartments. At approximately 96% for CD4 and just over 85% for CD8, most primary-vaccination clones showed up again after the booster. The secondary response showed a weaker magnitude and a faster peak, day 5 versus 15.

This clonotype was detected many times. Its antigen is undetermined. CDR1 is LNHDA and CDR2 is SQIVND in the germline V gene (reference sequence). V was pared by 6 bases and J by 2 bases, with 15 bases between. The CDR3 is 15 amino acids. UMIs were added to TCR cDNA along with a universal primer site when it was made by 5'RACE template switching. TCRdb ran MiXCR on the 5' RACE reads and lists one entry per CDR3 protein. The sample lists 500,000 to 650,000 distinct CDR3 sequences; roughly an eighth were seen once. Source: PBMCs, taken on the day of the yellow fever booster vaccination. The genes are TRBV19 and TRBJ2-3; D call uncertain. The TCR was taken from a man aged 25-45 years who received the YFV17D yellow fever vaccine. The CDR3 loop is CASSPAGLYTDTQYF. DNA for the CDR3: TGTGCCAGTAGCCCCGCCGGGCTCTACACAGATACGCAGTATTTT.